These 14 T cell receptor beta chains were sequenced from one sample in a study of blood T cell repertoires in COVID-19. Produced via immunoSEQ multiplex PCR; TCRdb's table is partial and in-frame only. This table has about 80,000 clones, approximately 82% appearing once. Source material: peripheral blood. Source of these receptors: a human donor in a cohort sampled during active COVID-19.

This chain uses TRBV19 with TRBJ2-5, with TRBD2 identical over 7 bases. CDR1 and CDR2 from the germline V gene are LNHDA and SQIVND (reference sequence). After removal of 7 bases from V and 4 bases from J, the junction contained 6 bases not matched to a gene. The CDR3 loop spans 13 amino acids. The CDR3 coding sequence is TGTGCCAGTACGAGGACTAGAGGAGAGACCCAGTACTTC. This sequence encodes CASTRTRGETQYF. Variable domain in full (rest from reference TRBV19 and TRBJ2-5): DGGITQSPKYLFRKEGQNVTLSCEQNLNHDAMYWYRQDPGQGLRLIYYSQIVNDFQKGDIAEGYSVSREKKESFPLTVTSAQKNPTAFYLCASTRTRGETQYFGPGTRLLVL.

V usage is TRBV5-1 and J usage is TRBJ1-2, with 10 nucleotides matching TRBD1. V lost 4 bases, J lost 4 bases, and 7 bases stayed unmatched. The CDR3 runs 15 residues. Germline values: CDR1 SGHRS, CDR2 YFSETQ. The chain's CDR3 is CASSPGQGFPYGYTF. DNA of the CDR3: TGCGCCAGCAGCCCGGGACAGGGGTTCCCCTATGGCTACACCTTC.

This chain uses TRBV24-1 with TRBJ1-2; 8 positions agree with TRBD1. Trimming removed 3 bases from V and 5 bases from J; junction bases left unmatched: 4. The CDR3 has 14 residues. CDR1 is KGHDR and CDR2 is SFDVKD in the germline V gene. CDR3 in amino acids: CATSDRTGMYGYTF. For the CDR3, the DNA is TGTGCCACCAGTGATCGGACAGGGATGTATGGCTACACCTTC.

The rearrangement uses TRBV7-6 and TRBJ2-2, with 10 nucleotides matching TRBD1. Germline CDR1 and CDR2: SGHVS and FNYEAQ. CDR3 size: 15 residues. V dropped 5 bases and J dropped 6; count of bases not matched to a gene: 6. In DNA form, the CDR3 reads TGTGCCAGCAGCGCCCTCGGACAGGGGGCCGGGGAGCTGTTTTTT. It encodes CASSALGQGAGELFF.

The rearrangement uses TRBV2 and TRBJ2-4, with 7 bases identical to TRBD1. Unmatched junction bases numbered 10, after V lost 10 bases and J lost 1 base. Germline values: CDR1 SNHLY, CDR2 FYNNEI. The CDR3 totals 15 residues. The CDR3 DNA follows: TGTGCCACCACGGGGACAGTAAACGCCAAAAACATTCAGTACTTC. Its translation is CATTGTVNAKNIQYF.

The chain is built from TRBV18 and TRBJ1-3, with 10 bases fitting TRBD1. Germline V CDR1 and CDR2: KGHSH, LQKENI. Trimming cost V 3 bases and J 7 bases; bases outside gene matches: 6. The CDR3 spans 15 residues. The CDR3 reads CASSPGQGRVNTIYF. As DNA, the CDR3 is TGTGCCAGCTCACCGGGACAGGGGAGAGTGAACACCATATATTTT.

The genes are TRBV6-1 and TRBJ1-1, with 7 bases matching TRBD1. The CDR3 consists of 16 residues. The germline gives CDR1 MNHNS, CDR2 SASEGT. J gave up 1 base and V 2 bases, and 7 bases lay outside the gene matches. The CDR3 loop is CASSEIVTGTNTEAFF. The CDR3 bases are TGTGCCAGCAGTGAAATAGTGACAGGGACGAACACTGAAGCTTTCTTT.

CDR3 nucleotides: TGTGCCTGGAGTAAACAGCGGCGCGTTCAAGAGACCCAGTACTTC. It yields the protein CAWSKQRRVQETQYF. The V gene is TRBV30, the J gene TRBJ2-5; possible D gene TRBD2, 5 bases. Germline lookup yields CDR1 GTSNPN and CDR2 SVGIG (reference sequence). Trimming removed 2 bases at V and 2 bases at J, with 15 bases between. This CDR3 is built from 15 residues.

The J gene is TRBJ1-4, the V gene TRBV27; 8 bases line up with TRBD1. V gave up 5 bases and J gave up 10 bases; unmatched junction bases: 3. Germline CDR1 reads MNHEY; CDR2 reads SMNVEV (reference sequence). The CDR3 contains 12 residues. CDR3: CASSHRGGKLFF. CDR3 bases: TGTGCCAGCAGTCACAGGGGGGGAAAACTGTTTTTT.

This clone was counted once. The rearrangement joins TRBV7-9 to TRBJ2-1, with 8 bases that match TRBD1. There are 17 residues in the CDR3. Germline trimming cut 5 bases from V and 8 bases from J; bases unmatched to any gene: 17. The germline gives CDR1 SEHNR, CDR2 FQNEAQ (reference sequence). DNA of the CDR3: TGTGCCAGCAGCCCAAATTTCGGACAGGGTACGAGCGATGAGCAGTTCTTC. Its translation is CASSPNFGQGTSDEQFF.

The chain is built from TRBV7-9 and TRBJ1-3; no clear D. The V and J ends lost 5 bases and 4 bases respectively, with 9 bases between them. The CDR3 runs 13 residues. Germline V gene data show CDR1 as SEHNR and CDR2 as FQNEAQ (reference sequence). The DNA for the CDR3 is TGTGCCAGCAGCCCTAGGTTCGGAAACACCATATATTTT. Its translation: CASSPRFGNTIYF.

This chain connects TRBV7-6 to TRBJ2-7; 8 bases map to TRBD1. V dropped 4 bases and J dropped 3; count of bases not matched to a gene: 5. The CDR3 runs 14 residues. The germline CDR1 and CDR2 sequences are SGHVS and FNYEAQ. The chain's CDR3 is CASSSGTGDYEQYF. CDR3 DNA: TGTGCCAGCAGCTCCGGGACAGGAGACTACGAGCAGTACTTC. Combining the CDR3 with reference TRBV7-6 and TRBJ2-7 gives the whole variable domain GAGVSQSPRYKVTKRGQDVALRCDPISGHVSLYWYRQALGQGPEFLTYFNYEAQQDKSGLPNDRFSAERPEGSISTLTIQRTEQRDSAMYRCASSSGTGDYEQYFGPGTRLTVT.

The rearrangement links TRBV5-1 to TRBJ2-7; 7 bases agree with TRBD1. There are 14 residues in the CDR3. CDR1 and CDR2 from the germline V gene are SGHRS and YFSETQ. V shed 4 bases and J 3 bases; nucleotides not matched to a gene: 7. The CDR3 sequence is CASSPGQDGYEQYF. The DNA for the CDR3 is TGCGCCAGCAGCCCCGGACAGGACGGCTACGAGCAGTACTTC. Full variable domain (remainder filled in from reference TRBV5-1 and TRBJ2-7): KAGVTQTPRYLIKTRGQQVTLSCSPISGHRSVSWYQQTPGQGLQFLFEYFSETQRNKGNFPGRFSGRQFSNSRSEMNVSTLELGDSALYLCASSPGQDGYEQYFGPGTRLTVT.

The chain has TRBV9 and TRBJ2-5; 7 positions agree with TRBD1. Losses at the gene ends were 0 bases for V and 5 bases for J; bases not matched to a gene: 4. Germline CDR1 reads SGDLS; CDR2 reads YYNGEE. CDR3 length equals 14 residues. The CDR3 region has the DNA TGTGCCAGCAGCGTAGGGAACAGGGGTGAGACCCAGTACTTC. Translating gives CASSVGNRGETQYF.